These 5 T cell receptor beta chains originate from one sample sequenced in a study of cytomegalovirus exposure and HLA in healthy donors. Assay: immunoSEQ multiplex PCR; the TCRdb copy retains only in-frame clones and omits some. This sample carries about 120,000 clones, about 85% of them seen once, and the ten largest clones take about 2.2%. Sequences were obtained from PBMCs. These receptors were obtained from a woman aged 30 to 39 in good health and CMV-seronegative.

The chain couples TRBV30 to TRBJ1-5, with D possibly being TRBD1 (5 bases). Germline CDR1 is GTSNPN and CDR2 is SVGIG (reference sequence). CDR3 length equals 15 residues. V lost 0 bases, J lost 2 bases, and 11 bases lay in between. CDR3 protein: CAWSVGPGGNQPQHF. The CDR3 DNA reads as TGTGCCTGGAGTGTGGGACCGGGGGGCAATCAGCCCCAGCATTTT.

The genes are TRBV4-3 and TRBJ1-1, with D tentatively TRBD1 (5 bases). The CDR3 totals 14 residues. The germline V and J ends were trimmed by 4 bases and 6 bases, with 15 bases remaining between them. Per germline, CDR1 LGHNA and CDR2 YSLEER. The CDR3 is CASSPYGGGSEAFF. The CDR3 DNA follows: TGCGCCAGCAGCCCTTACGGGGGAGGGTCTGAAGCTTTCTTT.

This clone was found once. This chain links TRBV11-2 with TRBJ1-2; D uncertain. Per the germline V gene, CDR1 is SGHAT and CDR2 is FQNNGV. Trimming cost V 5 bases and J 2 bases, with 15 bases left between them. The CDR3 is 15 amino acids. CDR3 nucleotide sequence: TGTGCCAGCAGCCAGATAGCCGGGAAGAACTATGGCTACACCTTC. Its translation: CASSQIAGKNYGYTF.

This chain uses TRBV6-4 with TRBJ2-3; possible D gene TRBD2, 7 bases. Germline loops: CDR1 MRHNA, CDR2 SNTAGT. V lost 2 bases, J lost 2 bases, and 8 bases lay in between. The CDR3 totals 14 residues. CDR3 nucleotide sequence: TGTGCCAGCAGTGACGGGGGGGCCACAGATACGCAGTATTTT. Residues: CASSDGGATDTQYF.

The CDR3 region is CASSPGGAKNTEAFF. The CDR3 DNA reads TGTGCCAGCTCACCAGGGGGCGCCAAGAACACTGAAGCTTTCTTT. This chain links TRBV18 with TRBJ1-1; tentatively, D is TRBD1 (6 bases). Germline CDR1 KGHSH, CDR2 LQKENI. The ends were cut back, 2 bases at V and 1 base at J, with 11 bases in the middle. CDR3 length equals 15 residues.